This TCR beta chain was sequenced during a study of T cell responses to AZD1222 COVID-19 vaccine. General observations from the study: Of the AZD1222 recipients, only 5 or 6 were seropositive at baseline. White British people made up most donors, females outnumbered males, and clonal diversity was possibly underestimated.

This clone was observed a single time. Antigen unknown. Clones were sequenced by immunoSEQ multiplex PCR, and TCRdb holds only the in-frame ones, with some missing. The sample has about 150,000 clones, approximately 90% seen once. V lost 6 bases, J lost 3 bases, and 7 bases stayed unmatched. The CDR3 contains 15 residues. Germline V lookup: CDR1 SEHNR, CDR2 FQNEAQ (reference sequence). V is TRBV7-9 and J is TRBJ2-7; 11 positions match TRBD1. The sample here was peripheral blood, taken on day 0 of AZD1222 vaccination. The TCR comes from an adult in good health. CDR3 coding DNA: TGTGCCAGCAGGCCTGGGACAGGGGGTTTCTACGAGCAGTACTTC. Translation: CASRPGTGGFYEQYF.